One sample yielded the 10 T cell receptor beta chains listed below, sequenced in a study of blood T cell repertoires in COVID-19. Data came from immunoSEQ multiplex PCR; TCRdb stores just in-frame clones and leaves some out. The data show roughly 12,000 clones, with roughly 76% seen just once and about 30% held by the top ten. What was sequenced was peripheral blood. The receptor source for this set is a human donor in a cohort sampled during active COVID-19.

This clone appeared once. In DNA form, the CDR3 reads TGTGCCAGCAGGCCAGGGAATAGAGACTATGGCTACACCTTC. Its translation is CASRPGNRDYGYTF. The V call is TRBV28, the J call TRBJ1-2; D possibly corresponds to TRBD1 (5 bases). CDR1 and CDR2 (germline): MDHEN, SYDVKM. CDR3 size: 14 residues. V was clipped by 6 bases and J by 3 bases, with 14 bases between them.

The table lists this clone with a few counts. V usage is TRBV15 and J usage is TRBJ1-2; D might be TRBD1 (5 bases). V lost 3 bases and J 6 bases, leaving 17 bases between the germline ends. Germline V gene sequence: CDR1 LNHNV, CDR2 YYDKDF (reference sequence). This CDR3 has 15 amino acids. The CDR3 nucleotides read TGTGCCACCAGCAGGGGTGGGGCCTCCCTCCATGGCTACACCTTC. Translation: CATSRGGASLHGYTF.

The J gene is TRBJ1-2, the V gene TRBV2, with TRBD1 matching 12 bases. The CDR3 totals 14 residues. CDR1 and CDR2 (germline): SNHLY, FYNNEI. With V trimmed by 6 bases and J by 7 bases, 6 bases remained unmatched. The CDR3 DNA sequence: TGTGCCAGCAGGGGGGGACAGGGGGCGTCTGGCTACACCTTC. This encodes CASRGGQGASGYTF. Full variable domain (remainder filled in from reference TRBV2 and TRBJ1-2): EPEVTQTPSHQVTQMGQEVILRCVPISNHLYFYWYRQILGQKVEFLVSFYNNEISEKSEIFDDQFSVERPDGSNFTLKIRSTKLEDSAMYFCASRGGQGASGYTFGSGTRLTVV.

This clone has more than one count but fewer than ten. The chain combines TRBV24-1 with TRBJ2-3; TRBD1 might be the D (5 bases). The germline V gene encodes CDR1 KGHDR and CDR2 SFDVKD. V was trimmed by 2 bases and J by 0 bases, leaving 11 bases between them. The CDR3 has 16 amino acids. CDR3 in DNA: TGTGCCACCAGTGATTGGACACCCCGTAGCACAGATACGCAGTATTTT. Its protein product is CATSDWTPRSTDTQYF.

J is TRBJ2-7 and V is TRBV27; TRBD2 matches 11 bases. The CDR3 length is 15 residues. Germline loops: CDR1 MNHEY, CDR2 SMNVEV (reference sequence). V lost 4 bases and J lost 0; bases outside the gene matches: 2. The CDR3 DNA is TGTGCCAGCAGTTCTCTAGCGGGGGGCTCCTACGAGCAGTACTTC. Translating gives CASSSLAGGSYEQYF.

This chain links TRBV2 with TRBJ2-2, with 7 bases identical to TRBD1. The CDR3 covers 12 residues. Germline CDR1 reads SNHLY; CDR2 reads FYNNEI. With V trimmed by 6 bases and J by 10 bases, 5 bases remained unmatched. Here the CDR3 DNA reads TGTGCCAGCAGCGACGACAGGGAGGAGCTGTTTTTT. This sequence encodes CASSDDREELFF.

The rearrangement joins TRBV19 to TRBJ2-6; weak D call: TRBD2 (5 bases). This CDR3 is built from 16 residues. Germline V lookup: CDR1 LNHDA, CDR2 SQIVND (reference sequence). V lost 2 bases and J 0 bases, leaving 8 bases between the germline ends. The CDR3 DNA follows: TGTGCCAGTAGTATAATGGGGAGCTCTGGGGCCAACGTCCTGACTTTC. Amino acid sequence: CASSIMGSSGANVLTF.

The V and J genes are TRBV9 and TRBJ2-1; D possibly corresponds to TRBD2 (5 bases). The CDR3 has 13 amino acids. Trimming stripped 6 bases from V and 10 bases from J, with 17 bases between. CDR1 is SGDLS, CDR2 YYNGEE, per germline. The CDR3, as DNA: TGTGCCAGCAACAATAGCCCCGGGGAAGAGCAGTTCTTC. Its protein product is CASNNSPGEEQFF.

In DNA, the CDR3 is TGTGCCAGCAGTTACTCGGGGGGGTTGCCCCAGCATTTT. It encodes CASSYSGGLPQHF. The J gene is TRBJ1-5, the V gene TRBV6-2 or TRBV6-3, with D perhaps TRBD1 (5 bases). V was trimmed by 0 bases and J by 9 bases, leaving 9 bases between them. Looked up from germline, CDR1 is MNHEY and CDR2 is SVGEGT. CDR3 length equals 13 residues.

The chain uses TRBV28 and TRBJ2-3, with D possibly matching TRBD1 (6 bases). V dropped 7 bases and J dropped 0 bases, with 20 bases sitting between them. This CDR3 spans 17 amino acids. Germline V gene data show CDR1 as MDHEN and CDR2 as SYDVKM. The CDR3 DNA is TGTGCCAGCACCCCGTTAACAGGGAACCCTAGCACAGATACGCAGTATTTT. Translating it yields CASTPLTGNPSTDTQYF.